This is a list of T cell receptor beta chains from one sample in a study of T cell clonotyping in hematopoietic cell transplantation. Generated by immunoSEQ multiplex PCR, the TCRdb table keeps only in-frame clones and is missing some. Of 40,000 to 55,000 clones in the sample, around 94% are singletons; the top ten hold about 0.8%. Sequenced: peripheral blood mononuclear cells. The receptors were gathered from a woman aged 50 to 60 in good health. Some clones in this sample may be carry-over from other donors' samples. Both conserved end residues are part of each CDR3. A D gene is named only where the DNA matches it firmly. The size of a clone is reported for some rows only, either as once, few or many, or as a class for expanded clones.

V	D	size	J	CDR3	DNA
TRBV7-9	TRBD1	.	TRBJ2-7	CASSGDSSYEQYF	TGTGCCAGCAGCGGGGACAGCTCCTACGAGCAGTACTTC
TRBV5-1	.	.	TRBJ1-1	CASSLVGSEAFF	TGCGCCAGCAGCTTGGTTGGGTCTGAAGCTTTCTTT
TRBV7-9	.	once	TRBJ1-2	CASSLGEGGYTF	TGTGCCAGCAGCTTAGGCGAAGGGGGCTACACCTTC
TRBV19	TRBD1	.	TRBJ2-5	CASSTDRGAQTQYF	TGTGCCAGTAGTACCGACAGGGGAGCGCAGACCCAGTACTTC
TRBV4-1	.	.	TRBJ1-5	CASSQDPPMDKLNQPQHF	TGCGCCAGCAGCCAAGATCCCCCGATGGACAAACTTAATCAGCCCCAGCATTTT
TRBV28	.	.	TRBJ1-4	CASREPGKLFF	TGTGCCAGCAGAGAACCGGGCAAACTGTTTTTT
TRBV19	.	.	TRBJ2-7	CASSLPGTAYEQYF	TGTGCCAGTAGTCTTCCCGGGACGGCTTACGAGCAGTACTTC
TRBV5-5	.	.	TRBJ2-2	CASSSTRLVNTGELFF	TGTGCCAGCAGCTCGACGCGACTAGTCAACACCGGGGAGCTGTTTTTT
TRBV2	TRBD1	.	TRBJ2-1	CASTGTGRGNEQFF	TGTGCCTCCACCGGGACAGGGAGGGGAAATGAGCAGTTCTTC
TRBV5-1	.	.	TRBJ1-1	CASSLEILNTEAFF	TGCGCCAGCAGCTTGGAAATATTGAACACTGAAGCTTTCTTT
TRBV7-2	TRBD2	.	TRBJ2-5	CASQRWGSGGPQETQYF	TGTGCCAGCCAAAGATGGGGAAGCGGGGGCCCTCAAGAGACCCAGTACTTC
TRBV6-1	.	.	TRBJ1-1	CASLGQSWGAFF	TGTGCCAGCCTTGGACAGTCCTGGGGGGCTTTCTTT
TRBV5-4	.	.	TRBJ2-2	CASSPGGLSYTGELFF	TGTGCCAGCAGCCCCGGGGGTCTCTCGTACACCGGGGAGCTGTTTTTT
TRBV28	.	.	TRBJ1-2	CASSLTEKGSGYTF	TGTGCCAGCAGTTTAACGGAGAAGGGTTCTGGCTACACCTTC
TRBV5-1	.	.	TRBJ2-4	CASSLFGGYIQYF	TGCGCCAGCAGCTTGTTTGGGGGTTACATTCAGTACTTC
TRBV7-3	TRBD1	.	TRBJ1-6	CASSETGVGSPLHF	TGTGCCAGCAGCGAGACAGGGGTGGGTTCACCCCTCCACTTT
TRBV7-8	.	.	TRBJ1-6	CASSLGHHNSPLHF	TGTGCCAGCAGCTTAGGACACCATAATTCACCCCTCCACTTT
TRBV4-1	.	.	TRBJ1-6	CASSQLDRTLNSPLHF	TGCGCCAGCAGCCAGTTAGACAGGACTCTTAATTCACCCCTCCACTTT
TRBV9	.	.	TRBJ2-6	CASSVAGAGANVLTF	TGTGCCAGCAGCGTAGCTGGGGCTGGGGCCAACGTCCTGACTTTC
TRBV6-6	.	.	TRBJ2-7	CASSREVGSSYEQYF	TGTGCCAGCAGTCGGGAAGTAGGAAGCTCCTACGAGCAGTACTTC
TRBV9	.	few	TRBJ2-2	CASSVDTGELFF	TGTGCCAGCAGCGTTGACACCGGGGAGCTGTTTTTT
TRBV5-1	.	.	TRBJ2-6	CASSYFRDTGANVLTF	TGCGCCAGCAGCTATTTCAGGGATACTGGGGCCAACGTCCTGACTTTC
TRBV6-1	.	.	TRBJ1-3	CATQRANTGNTIYF	TGTGCCACTCAAAGGGCTAATACAGGAAACACCATATATTTT
TRBV20-1	.	few	TRBJ1-1	CSASYWAEAFF	TGCAGTGCTAGTTATTGGGCTGAAGCTTTCTTT
TRBV30	.	.	TRBJ1-2	CAWSVRGGYTF	TGTGCCTGGAGTGTGAGGGGCGGCTACACCTTC
TRBV4-1	TRBD1	.	TRBJ2-7	CASSQGGQSSSYEQYF	TGCGCCAGCAGCCAAGGGGGACAGTCTAGCTCCTACGAGCAGTACTTC
TRBV7-3	.	.	TRBJ2-3	CASSLDTDTQYF	TGTGCCAGCAGCCTGGACACAGATACGCAGTATTTT
TRBV6-1	.	.	TRBJ1-6	CASSSGPSSPLHF	TGTGCCAGCAGTTCCGGACCATCTTCACCCCTCCACTTT
TRBV6-1	.	.	TRBJ2-3	CASSVFQGRDTQYF	TGTGCCAGCAGTGTCTTCCAAGGGAGAGATACGCAGTATTTT
TRBV6-5	.	.	TRBJ2-5	CASSYTGRAGETQYF	TGTGCCAGCAGTTACACAGGGAGGGCCGGAGAGACCCAGTACTTC
TRBV28	.	.	TRBJ1-5	CASRVSNQPQHF	TGTGCCAGCAGGGTGAGCAATCAGCCCCAGCATTTT
TRBV19	.	.	TRBJ2-1	CASSIPGASDEQFF	TGTGCCAGTAGTATTCCAGGGGCTTCCGATGAGCAGTTCTTC
TRBV25-1	TRBD1	.	TRBJ2-5	CASSPWTGQETQYF	TGTGCCAGCAGTCCTTGGACAGGGCAAGAGACCCAGTACTTC
TRBV28	.	.	TRBJ1-5	CASSPGAANQPQHF	TGTGCCAGCAGCCCGGGGGCGGCCAATCAGCCCCAGCATTTT
TRBV5-4	.	.	TRBJ2-5	CAILEDRGQETQYF	TGTGCCATCCTCGAAGACAGAGGTCAAGAGACCCAGTACTTC